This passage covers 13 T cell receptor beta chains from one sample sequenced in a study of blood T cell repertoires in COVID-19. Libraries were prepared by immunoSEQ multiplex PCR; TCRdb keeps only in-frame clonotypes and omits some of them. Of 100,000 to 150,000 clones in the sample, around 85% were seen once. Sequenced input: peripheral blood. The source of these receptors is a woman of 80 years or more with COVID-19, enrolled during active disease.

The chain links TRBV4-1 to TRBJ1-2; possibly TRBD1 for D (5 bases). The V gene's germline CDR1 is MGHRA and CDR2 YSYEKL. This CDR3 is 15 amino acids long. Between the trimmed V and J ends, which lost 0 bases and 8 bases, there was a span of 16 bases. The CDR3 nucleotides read TGCGCCAGCAGCCAAGATCGGAGGGACTTTCAGGGCTACACCTTC. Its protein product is CASSQDRRDFQGYTF.

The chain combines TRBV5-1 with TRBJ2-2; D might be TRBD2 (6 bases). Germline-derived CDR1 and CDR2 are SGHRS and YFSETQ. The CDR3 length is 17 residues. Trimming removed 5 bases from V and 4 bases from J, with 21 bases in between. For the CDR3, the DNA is TGCGCCAGCAGTACGATGCGAGTAGCGGAGGCCACCGGGGAGCTGTTTTTT. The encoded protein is CASSTMRVAEATGELFF.

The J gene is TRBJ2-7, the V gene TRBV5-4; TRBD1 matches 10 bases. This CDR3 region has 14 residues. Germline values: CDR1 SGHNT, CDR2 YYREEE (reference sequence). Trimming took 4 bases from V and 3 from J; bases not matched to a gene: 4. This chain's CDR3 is CASSADRGFYEQYF. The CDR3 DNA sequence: TGTGCCAGCAGCGCGGACAGGGGGTTCTACGAGCAGTACTTC.

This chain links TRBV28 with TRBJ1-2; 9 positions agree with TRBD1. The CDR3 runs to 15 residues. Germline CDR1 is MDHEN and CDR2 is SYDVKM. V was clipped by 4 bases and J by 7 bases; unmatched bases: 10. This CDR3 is CASSYLPGQGFGYTF. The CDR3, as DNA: TGTGCCAGCAGTTATCTCCCGGGACAGGGTTTTGGCTACACCTTC.

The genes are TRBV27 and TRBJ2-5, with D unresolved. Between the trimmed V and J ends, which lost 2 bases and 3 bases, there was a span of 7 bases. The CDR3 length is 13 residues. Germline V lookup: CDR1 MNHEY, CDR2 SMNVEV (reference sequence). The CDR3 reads CASSLATEETQYF. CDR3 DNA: TGTGCCAGCAGTTTAGCCACAGAAGAGACCCAGTACTTC.

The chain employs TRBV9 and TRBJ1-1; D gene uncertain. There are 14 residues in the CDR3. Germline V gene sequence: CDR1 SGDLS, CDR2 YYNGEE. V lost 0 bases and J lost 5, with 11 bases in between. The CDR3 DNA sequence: TGTGCCAGCAGCGTAGATGCTAGGAGGACTGAAGCTTTCTTT. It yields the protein CASSVDARRTEAFF.

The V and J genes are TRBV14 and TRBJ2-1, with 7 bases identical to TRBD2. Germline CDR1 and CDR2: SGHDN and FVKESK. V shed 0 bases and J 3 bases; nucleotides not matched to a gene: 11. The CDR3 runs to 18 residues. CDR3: CASSQDLSGMRGYNEQFF. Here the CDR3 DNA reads TGTGCCAGCAGCCAAGATCTCAGCGGGATGAGGGGCTACAATGAGCAGTTCTTC.

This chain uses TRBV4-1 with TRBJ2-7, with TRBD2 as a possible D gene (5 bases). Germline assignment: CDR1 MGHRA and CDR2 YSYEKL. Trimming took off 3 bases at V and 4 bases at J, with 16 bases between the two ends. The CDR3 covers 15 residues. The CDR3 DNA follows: TGCGCCAGCAGCCAGCCAATATCGGGAAGGTACGAGCAGTACTTC. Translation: CASSQPISGRYEQYF.

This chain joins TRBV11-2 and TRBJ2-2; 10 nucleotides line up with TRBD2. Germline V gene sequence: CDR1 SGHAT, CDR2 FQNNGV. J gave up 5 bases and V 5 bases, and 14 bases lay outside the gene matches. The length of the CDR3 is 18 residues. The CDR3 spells CASSPNGGLAGATGELFF. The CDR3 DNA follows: TGTGCCAGCAGCCCCAACGGAGGGCTAGCGGGAGCTACCGGGGAGCTGTTTTTT.

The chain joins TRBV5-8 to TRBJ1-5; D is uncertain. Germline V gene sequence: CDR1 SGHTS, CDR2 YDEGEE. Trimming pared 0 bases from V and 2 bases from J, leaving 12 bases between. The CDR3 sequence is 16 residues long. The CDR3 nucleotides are TGTGCCAGCAGCTTGGGGGGAGTGAGGGGCAATCAGCCCCAGCATTTT. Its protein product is CASSLGGVRGNQPQHF.

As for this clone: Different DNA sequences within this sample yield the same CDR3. DNA for the CDR3: TGTGCCAGCAGTTACTCTGGGGCAAGCACAGATACGCAGTATTTT. This gives the protein CASSYSGASTDTQYF. V and J are TRBV6-5 and TRBJ2-3, with D maybe TRBD1 (5 bases). Trimming took off 0 bases at V and 0 bases at J, with 7 bases between the two ends. Germline CDR1 reads MNHEY; CDR2 reads SVGAGI. This CDR3 spans 15 amino acids.

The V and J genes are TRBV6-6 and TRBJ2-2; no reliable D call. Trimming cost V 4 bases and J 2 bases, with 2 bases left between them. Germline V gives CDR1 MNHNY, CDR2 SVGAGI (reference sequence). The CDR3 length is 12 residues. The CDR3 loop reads CASSSNTGELFF. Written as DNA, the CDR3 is TGTGCCAGCAGTTCAAACACCGGGGAGCTGTTTTTT.

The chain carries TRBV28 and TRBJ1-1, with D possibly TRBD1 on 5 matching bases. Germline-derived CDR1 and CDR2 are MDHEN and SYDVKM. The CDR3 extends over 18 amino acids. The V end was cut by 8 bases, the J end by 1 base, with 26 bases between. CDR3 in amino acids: CASGAMWVQGQRNTEAFF. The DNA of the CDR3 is TGTGCCAGCGGTGCGATGTGGGTCCAGGGTCAAAGGAACACTGAAGCTTTCTTT.